Presented here are 9 T cell receptor beta chains from one specimen sequenced in a study of cytomegalovirus exposure and HLA in healthy donors. A multiplex PCR was run with 60 Vbeta primers and 13 Jbeta primers. Generated by immunoSEQ multiplex PCR, the TCRdb table keeps only in-frame clones and is missing some. Here the sample spans some 90,000 clones, roughly 80% being singletons. The sample taken for sequencing was PBMCs. The receptors stem from a boy between 10 and 17 years old in good health and CMV-seronegative.

The gene calls are TRBV6-6 and TRBJ1-3, with 11 bases aligning to TRBD1. The CDR3 loop spans 16 amino acids. From germline, CDR1 is MNHNY and CDR2 SVGAGI (reference sequence). V dropped 2 bases and J dropped 2; count of bases not matched to a gene: 2. The CDR3 coding sequence is TGTGCCAGCAGTTACACGGGACAGGGGGCTGGAAACACCATATATTTT. It encodes CASSYTGQGAGNTIYF.

V usage is TRBV7-2 and J usage is TRBJ1-2; D uncertain. Germline CDR1 is SGHTA and CDR2 is FQGNSA. Trimming took off 4 bases at V and 5 bases at J, with 17 bases between the two ends. CDR3 size: 15 residues. The CDR3, as DNA: TGTGCCAGCAGCTCGAAGAGCCCCGCGGTGTATGGCTACACCTTC. Translated, it gives CASSSKSPAVYGYTF.

The CDR3 loop reads CASSQPRGLTLHF. The CDR3 DNA sequence: TGCGCCAGCAGCCAACCCAGGGGGCTAACCCTCCACTTT. V gene TRBV4-1 combines with J gene TRBJ1-6, with 8 bases identical to TRBD1. The CDR3 contains 13 residues. Germline V gene sequence: CDR1 MGHRA, CDR2 YSYEKL. J gave up 14 bases and V 2 bases, and 5 bases lay outside the gene matches.

V and J are TRBV5-1 and TRBJ1-6; D unclear. Between the trimmed V and J ends, which lost 0 bases and 8 bases, there was a span of 6 bases. The germline gives CDR1 SGHRS, CDR2 YFSETQ. The CDR3 loop spans 13 amino acids. DNA of the CDR3: TGCGCCAGCAGCTTGGAAAGAGATTCACCCCTCCACTTT. This codes for CASSLERDSPLHF.

The genes are TRBV4-1 and TRBJ2-1; tentatively, D is TRBD1 (5 bases). The germline gives CDR1 MGHRA, CDR2 YSYEKL. The CDR3 has 15 residues. V was clipped by 0 bases and J by 8 bases, with 14 bases between them. DNA for the CDR3: TGCGCCAGCAGCCAAGATCGCGTAGGGGTCGATGAGCAGTTCTTC. Residues: CASSQDRVGVDEQFF.

This clone has only one observation. The V call is TRBV5-8, the J call TRBJ1-1; possibly TRBD1 for D (6 bases). V gave up 1 base and J gave up 4 bases, with 20 bases separating them. CDR1 and CDR2 from the germline V gene are SGHTS and YDEGEE. The CDR3 runs to 17 residues. CDR3 amino acids: CASSLRYSLGRGTEAFF. DNA for the CDR3: TGTGCCAGCAGCTTGCGGTATTCTCTGGGCAGGGGCACTGAAGCTTTCTTT.

This clone was seen more than once but under ten times. The gene calls are TRBV27 and TRBJ1-2; D is perhaps TRBD1 (5 bases). CDR1 and CDR2 (germline): MNHEY, SMNVEV (reference sequence). V shed 5 bases and J shed 6 bases, with 13 bases lying between them. The length of the CDR3 is 13 residues. CDR3 protein: CASSGGILDGYTF. The CDR3, as DNA: TGTGCCAGCAGTGGGGGGATATTGGATGGCTACACCTTC.

This chain uses TRBV9 with TRBJ2-7, with 12 bases fitting TRBD1. The CDR3 has 15 amino acids. V dropped 4 bases and J dropped 2; count of bases not matched to a gene: 4. Germline loops: CDR1 SGDLS, CDR2 YYNGEE. The CDR3 DNA reads as TGTGCCAGCAGCCCTGGGACAGGGGGCACCTACGAGCAGTACTTC. It encodes CASSPGTGGTYEQYF.

The chain is built from TRBV7-9 and TRBJ1-5; a weak D match, TRBD1 (6 bases). The CDR3 runs to 14 residues. The germline V gene has CDR1 SEHNR and CDR2 FQNEAQ (reference sequence). The V and J ends lost 3 bases and 7 bases respectively, with 13 bases between them. For the CDR3, the DNA is TGTGCCAGCAGCTTGGGAGGGGGGAGGCAGCCCCAGCATTTT. Protein sequence: CASSLGGGRQPQHF.